A selection of T cell receptor beta chains follows, all from one sample in a study of beta chain features in type 1 diabetes. The data were produced by immunoSEQ multiplex PCR, yet TCRdb's version contains in-frame clones alone and is incomplete. The table records roughly 150,000 clones, approximately 8.7% of them present only once. The sequencing sample was made of central memory CD4+ T cells from blood. The receptors originated from a woman aged 30 to 39 with type 1 diabetes. CDR3s include the opening cysteine and the closing phenylalanine or tryptophan. A D gene is named only where the DNA matches it firmly. Some rows mark clone size as missing; the rest say once, few, many or name a class of expanded clone.

d_gene | j_gene | len | v_gene | abundance | CDR3nt | CDR3aa
TRBD1 | TRBJ1-4 | 14 | TRBV13 | NA | TGTGCCAGCACCCAGACAGGGAGTACCGAAAAACTGTTTTTT | CASTQTGSTEKLFF
NA | TRBJ1-5 | 15 | TRBV30 | NA | TGTGCCTGGAACGTCGGTGGGCCGGGAGGTCAGCCCCAGCATTTT | CAWNVGGPGGQPQHF
NA | TRBJ2-3 | 14 | TRBV5-1 | once | TGCGCCAGCAGCTTCTCCGGGAGTACAGATACGCAGTATTTT | CASSFSGSTDTQYF
NA | TRBJ2-1 | 15 | TRBV7-9 | NA | TGTGCCAGCAGCTTATCAGCTAGCTTGAGGAATGAGCAGTTCTTC | CASSLSASLRNEQFF
NA | TRBJ2-3 | 13 | TRBV6-5 | NA | TGTGCCAGCACACCCACCGGGGGAGATACGCAGTATTTT | CASTPTGGDTQYF
NA | TRBJ1-1 | 13 | TRBV5-4 | NA | TGTGCCAGCAGCTTTGGGGAGCACACTGAAGCTTTCTTT | CASSFGEHTEAFF
NA | TRBJ1-5 | 15 | TRBV11-2 | few | TGTGCCAGCAGCTCCTCCCGCGGGGGCAATCAGCCCCAGCATTTT | CASSSSRGGNQPQHF
NA | TRBJ2-1 | 17 | TRBV11-2 | few | TGTGCCAGCAGCTCAACGACAGCCTACCGCTCCTACAATGAGCAGTTCTTC | CASSSTTAYRSYNEQFF
NA | TRBJ2-7 | 12 | TRBV28 | few | TGTGCCAGCAGTACCACAACCTACGAGCAGTACTTC | CASSTTTYEQYF
TRBD1 | TRBJ1-4 | 14 | TRBV28 | NA | TGTGCCAGCAGTTTTCGGGACAGGCACGAAAAACTGTTTTTT | CASSFRDRHEKLFF
NA | TRBJ1-5 | 16 | TRBV5-1 | few | TGCGCCAGCAGCTCTGGGTCGGGGGGAGAGGGACAGCCCCAGCATTTT | CASSSGSGGEGQPQHF
NA | TRBJ2-7 | 15 | TRBV5-6 | NA | TGTGCCAGCAGCTTGGAGGCAGGGAATAGGTACGAGCAGTACTTC | CASSLEAGNRYEQYF
NA | TRBJ2-2 | 13 | TRBV11-2 | NA | TGTGCCAGCAGCCGAGTCCACACCGGGGAGCTGTTTTTT | CASSRVHTGELFF
TRBD1 | TRBJ1-1 | 13 | TRBV10-3 | few | TGTGCCATCAGGACAGGGGGCGCGGGTGAAGCTTTCTTT | CAIRTGGAGEAFF
NA | TRBJ1-5 | 14 | TRBV7-9 | NA | TGTGCCAGCAGCTTAGGGGCAGGGGACCAGCCCCAGCATTTT | CASSLGAGDQPQHF
TRBD2 | TRBJ2-5 | 14 | TRBV5-1 | few | TGCGCCAGCAGCTCCATAGCGGGAGAAGAGACCCAGTACTTC | CASSSIAGEETQYF